The 6 T cell receptor beta chains below all came from one sample that was sequenced in a study of shared clonotypes between healthy human individuals. Naive CD8 cells lacked CD45RO, underwent positive selection for CCR7 and left out terminally differentiated effector memory CD45RA+ cells. Some clones are missing from TCRdb's copy, which holds only in-frame ones; the method was immunoSEQ multiplex PCR. There are some 600,000 clones in the sample; around 96% occur only once, and 0.11% lies in the top ten. Sequencing was done on a sample of naive CD8+ T cells sorted from blood. These TCRs come from a woman aged 30 to 39 in good health.

The rearrangement uses TRBV10-1 and TRBJ2-7; D is perhaps TRBD1 (6 bases). Looked up from germline, CDR1 is WNHNN and CDR2 is SYGVQD (reference sequence). The CDR3 runs 15 residues. V lost 8 bases, J lost 2 bases, and 19 bases lay in between. The DNA for the CDR3 is TGCGCCAGCCGACGCACAGGGATCCCTACCTACGAGCAGTACTTC. It translates to CASRRTGIPTYEQYF.

In regard to this clone: This same CDR3 is encoded by further DNA sequences in the sample. V gene TRBV25-1 combines with J gene TRBJ2-7; D call uncertain. Deletions cut 4 bases from V and 1 base from J, with 2 bases between. Per the germline V gene, CDR1 is MGHDK and CDR2 is SYGVNS. CDR3 size: 11 residues. The CDR3 coding sequence is TGTGCCAGCAGTGTTTCCTACGAGCAGTACTTC. This sequence encodes CASSVSYEQYF.

The chain combines TRBV5-4 with TRBJ2-3, with TRBD1 matching over 7 bases. The V segment lost 2 bases and the J segment 2 bases; nucleotides outside the gene matches: 8. Germline loops: CDR1 SGHNT, CDR2 YYREEE (reference sequence). CDR3 length equals 16 residues. The CDR3 reads CASSFWAGGDTDTQYF. CDR3 DNA sequence: TGTGCCAGCAGCTTTTGGGCAGGGGGAGACACAGATACGCAGTATTTT.

The rearrangement joins TRBV5-1 to TRBJ2-3, with D uncertain. CDR1 SGHRS and CDR2 YFSETQ come from the germline V gene. The CDR3 is 13 amino acids. V was cut by 0 bases and J by 5 bases, with 7 bases left in between. Here the CDR3 DNA reads TGCGCCAGCAGCTTGGAACCGGAAGATACGCAGTATTTT. Protein sequence: CASSLEPEDTQYF. Drawing the rest from reference TRBV5-1 and TRBJ2-3, the complete variable domain is KAGVTQTPRYLIKTRGQQVTLSCSPISGHRSVSWYQQTPGQGLQFLFEYFSETQRNKGNFPGRFSGRQFSNSRSEMNVSTLELGDSALYLCASSLEPEDTQYFGPGTRLTVL.

Written as DNA, the CDR3 is TGTGCCAGCAGCTTAGGGACAGGGGTCTCCTACGAGCAGTACTTC. Its protein product is CASSLGTGVSYEQYF. The rearrangement links TRBV7-9 to TRBJ2-7; TRBD1 aligns across 9 bases. The germline gives CDR1 SEHNR, CDR2 FQNEAQ (reference sequence). This CDR3 has 15 amino acids. The junction had 1 base not matched to a gene; V was cut back by 1 base and J by 0 bases.

The rearrangement uses TRBV27 and TRBJ2-1; 9 nucleotides agree with TRBD1. V gave up 5 bases and J gave up 9 bases; unmatched junction bases: 8. Germline CDR1 reads MNHEY; CDR2 reads SMNVEV (reference sequence). The CDR3 covers 14 residues. CDR3 protein: CASSPGTGSFEQFF. CDR3 DNA sequence: TGTGCCAGCAGTCCCGGGACAGGGAGTTTTGAGCAGTTCTTC.